These 16 T cell receptor beta chains were sequenced from one sample in a study of blood T cell repertoires in COVID-19. Measured with immunoSEQ multiplex PCR; TCRdb has only the in-frame clones, and not every one. The sample includes around 130,000 clones, about four fifths of them seen just once. Sequenced material: peripheral blood. The receptors here all came from a human donor in a cohort sampled during active COVID-19.

This clone appeared a few times. The chain employs TRBV4-2 and TRBJ2-5; 7 nucleotides match TRBD1. The CDR3 extends over 15 amino acids. V lost 1 base, J lost 2 bases, and 4 bases stayed unmatched. In germline, CDR1 is LGHNA, CDR2 YNFKEQ. The CDR3 reads CASSQVWGQQETQYF. CDR3 sequence (DNA): TGTGCCAGCAGCCAAGTATGGGGACAGCAAGAGACCCAGTACTTC.

The V call is TRBV19, the J call TRBJ1-1; possible D gene TRBD1, 5 bases. Trimming pared 4 bases from V and 6 bases from J, leaving 15 bases between. In germline, CDR1 is LNHDA, CDR2 SQIVND (reference sequence). This CDR3 is 14 amino acids long. Here the CDR3 reads CASSSSLGGAEAFF. The CDR3 DNA sequence: TGTGCCAGTAGTAGTTCGCTGGGAGGGGCTGAAGCTTTCTTT.

This clone was counted a single time. This chain connects TRBV7-9 to TRBJ2-1; 8 nucleotides agree with TRBD2. This CDR3 is 15 amino acids long. Germline V CDR1 and CDR2: SEHNR, FQNEAQ (reference sequence). With 7 bases clipped from V and 6 bases from J, the junction kept 11 bases outside the gene matches. CDR3 loop: CASTSPGLVRNEQFF. CDR3 DNA sequence: TGTGCCAGCACCTCCCCGGGACTAGTGCGCAATGAGCAGTTCTTC.

The chain is built from TRBV30 and TRBJ2-5, with 9 bases that match TRBD1. V gave up 7 bases and J gave up 6 bases; unmatched junction bases: 6. The length of the CDR3 is 12 residues. Germline-derived CDR1 and CDR2 are GTSNPN and SVGIG (reference sequence). The CDR3: CALLTGGQTQYF. The CDR3 region has the DNA TGTGCCTTACTGACAGGGGGACAGACCCAGTACTTC.

This clone was recorded only once. V and J are TRBV5-6 and TRBJ2-1, with a weak D call TRBD1 (6 bases). CDR1 is SGHDT, CDR2 YYEEEE, per germline. Deletions cut 3 bases from V and 4 bases from J, with 11 bases between. The CDR3 has 14 residues. CDR3 residues: CASSYGQIYNEQFF. Written as DNA, the CDR3 is TGTGCCAGCAGCTACGGACAGATATACAATGAGCAGTTCTTC.

The rearrangement links TRBV18 to TRBJ2-2, with a possible D match to TRBD1 (5 bases). V lost 3 bases, J lost 0 bases, and 11 bases lay in between. The CDR3 has 16 residues. CDR1 KGHSH and CDR2 LQKENI come from the germline V gene. CDR3 sequence reads: CASSPSMGPNTGELFF. CDR3 bases: TGTGCCAGCTCACCCTCGATGGGGCCGAACACCGGGGAGCTGTTTTTT.

The V gene is TRBV29-1, the J gene TRBJ2-3; D is possibly TRBD2 (6 bases). Germline lookup yields CDR1 SQVTM and CDR2 ANQGSEA. The CDR3 has 11 residues. V lost 5 bases and J 5 bases, leaving 8 bases between the germline ends. As DNA, the CDR3 is TGCAGCGTTCGGCGGGGAGATACGCAGTATTTT. This sequence encodes CSVRRGDTQYF.

A note on this clone: One end of the junction fails to match germline, which may point to a read error. The chain joins TRBV6-1 to TRBJ1-2, with 12 bases lining up with TRBD1. CDR1 MNHNS and CDR2 SASEGT come from the germline V gene. CDR3 length equals 13 residues. This chain's CDR3 is CASREGTGGGYTF. For the CDR3, the DNA is TGTGCCAGCAGGGAAGGGACAGGGGGCGGCTACACCTTC.

V gene TRBV2 combines with J gene TRBJ2-3, with 7 bases identical to TRBD1. CDR1 and CDR2 (germline): SNHLY, FYNNEI. This CDR3 comprises 13 residues. J lost 4 bases, V lost 6 bases, and 4 bases had no gene match. The CDR3 bases are TGTGCCAGCAGGAACGACAGGGCAGATACGCAGTATTTT. It translates to CASRNDRADTQYF.

The chain recombines TRBV11-2 with TRBJ1-5; D unresolved. From germline, CDR1 is SGHAT and CDR2 FQNNGV. There are 15 residues in the CDR3. V was cut by 1 base and J by 1 base, with 8 bases left in between. The CDR3 region is CASSLVGGSNQPQHF. CDR3 DNA sequence: TGTGCCAGCAGCTTAGTGGGAGGGAGCAATCAGCCCCAGCATTTT. Using reference TRBV11-2 and TRBJ1-5 for the parts outside the CDR3, the full variable domain is EAGVAQSPRYKIIEKRQSVAFWCNPISGHATLYWYQQILGQGPKLLIQFQNNGVVDDSQLPKDRFSAERLKGVDSTLKIQPAKLEDSAVYLCASSLVGGSNQPQHFGDGTRLSIL.

This clone was recorded once. CDR3: CASSGRTGLEAFF. CDR3 in DNA: TGTGCCAGCAGCGGGAGGACAGGGCTTGAAGCTTTCTTT. V gene TRBV11-1 combines with J gene TRBJ1-1; TRBD1 matches at 8 bases. Germline V lookup: CDR1 SGHAT, CDR2 FQDESV (reference sequence). The CDR3 sequence is 13 residues long. Unmatched junction bases numbered 6, after V lost 5 bases and J lost 7 bases. Together with reference TRBV11-1 and TRBJ1-1, the CDR3 gives the full variable domain: EAEVAQSPRYKITEKSQAVAFWCDPISGHATLYWYRQILGQGPELLVQFQDESVVDDSQLPKDRFSAERLKGVDSTLKIQPAELGDSAMYLCASSGRTGLEAFFGQGTRLTVV.

Note on this clone: Other DNA sequences within the sample encode an identical CDR3. The CDR3 reads CASSLRGMNTEAFF. The CDR3 coding sequence is TGTGCCAGCAGCTTGAGAGGTATGAACACTGAAGCTTTCTTT. This chain connects TRBV5-4 to TRBJ1-1, with no clear D. The CDR3 totals 14 residues. Germline values: CDR1 SGHNT, CDR2 YYREEE (reference sequence). V was clipped by 1 base and J by 0 bases, with 7 bases between them.

The J gene is TRBJ2-5, the V gene TRBV6-5; 8 bases agree with TRBD2. The CDR3 loop spans 15 amino acids. V lost 6 bases, J lost 2 bases, and 8 bases stayed unmatched. CDR1 and CDR2 from the germline V gene are MNHEY and SVGAGI. Here the CDR3 DNA reads TGTGCCAGCAGCGTAAGCGGGGGAATACAAGAGACCCAGTACTTC. Protein: CASSVSGGIQETQYF.

The rearrangement joins TRBV27 to TRBJ2-7; D is undetermined. V lost 0 bases and J 0 bases, leaving 18 bases between the germline ends. The CDR3 has 18 residues. CDR1 MNHEY and CDR2 SMNVEV come from the germline V gene (reference sequence). CDR3 loop: CASSLSQTTPRRSYEQYF. CDR3 DNA: TGTGCCAGCAGTTTATCGCAAACTACACCGCGACGCTCCTACGAGCAGTACTTC.

The chain employs TRBV13 and TRBJ1-1; D is undetermined. The CDR3 consists of 14 residues. Trimming took off 4 bases at V and 4 bases at J, with 13 bases between the two ends. Per germline, CDR1 PRHDT and CDR2 FYEKMQ (reference sequence). CDR3 region: CASSSSRGGTEAFF. DNA of the CDR3: TGTGCCAGCAGCTCGTCTCGGGGTGGCACTGAAGCTTTCTTT.

The J gene is TRBJ1-6, the V gene TRBV6-1; no reliable D call. The CDR3 is made up of 20 amino acids. The V and J ends lost 3 bases and 0 bases respectively, with 21 bases between them. CDR1 is MNHNS, CDR2 SASEGT, per germline. CDR3 bases: TGTGCCAGCAGTGACCGACCTACCTGGCGGCAGAGCTCCTATAATTCACCCCTCCACTTT. It translates to CASSDRPTWRQSSYNSPLHF.